This entry lists 9 T cell receptor beta chains sequenced from one sample in a study of blood T cell repertoires in COVID-19. Sequenced by immunoSEQ multiplex PCR; TCRdb stores in-frame clones only, minus some. Here the sample spans hundreds of thousands of clones, around 90% being singletons. The source material was PBMCs or T cells enriched from blood (not recorded which). These receptors were collected from a woman aged 18-29 years with acute COVID-19.

Turning to this clone: The germline gene is not matched at one end of the junction; a read error may be the cause. The rearrangement uses TRBV18 and TRBJ1-5; D uncertain. Germline V gives CDR1 KGHSH, CDR2 LQKENI. The CDR3 covers 12 residues. Here the CDR3 reads CASSPGYHPQHF. DNA of the CDR3: TGTGCCAGCTCACCCGGTTATCACCCCCAGCATTTT. The full variable domain, completed using reference TRBV18 and TRBJ1-5, is NAGVMQNPRHLVRRRGQEARLRCSPMKGHSHVYWYRQLPEEGLKFMVYLQKENIIDESGMPKERFSAEFPKEGPSILRIQQVVRGDSAAYFCASSPGYHPQHFGDGTRLSIL.

This chain connects TRBV18 to TRBJ1-3; 7 bases align to TRBD1. The CDR3 extends over 18 amino acids. The germline gives CDR1 KGHSH, CDR2 LQKENI. V was pared by 3 bases and J by 0 bases, with 11 bases of the junction left unmatched. The CDR3 DNA sequence: TGTGCCAGCTCACCCCGACAGGGCGGTGAGAGCTCTGGAAACACCATATATTTT. Amino acids: CASSPRQGGESSGNTIYF.

The rearrangement joins TRBV28 to TRBJ1-2; TRBD1 is a possible D gene (5 bases). There are 15 residues in the CDR3. Trimming cost V 6 bases and J 9 bases, with 23 bases left between them. CDR1 is MDHEN and CDR2 is SYDVKM in the germline V gene. Here the CDR3 reads CASRPPAGGGSSYTF. CDR3 nucleotides: TGTGCCAGCAGACCCCCAGCGGGGGGAGGTTCAAGCTACACCTTC.

In this sample, this clone turned up once. The V and J genes are TRBV15 and TRBJ2-1; TRBD2 matches 7 bases. Germline assignment: CDR1 LNHNV and CDR2 YYDKDF (reference sequence). The ends lost 8 bases at V and 0 bases at J; junction bases unmatched: 7. CDR3 length equals 15 residues. CDR3 residues: CATRSGLSSYNEQFF. In DNA, the CDR3 is TGTGCCACCCGTAGCGGGTTGAGCTCCTACAATGAGCAGTTCTTC. Variable domain in full (rest from reference TRBV15 and TRBJ2-1): DAMVIQNPRYQVTQFGKPVTLSCSQTLNHNVMYWYQQKSSQAPKLLFHYYDKDFNNEADTPDNFQSRRPNTSFCFLDIRSPGLGDTAMYLCATRSGLSSYNEQFFGPGTRLTVL.

This clone was counted once. The chain has TRBV7-6 and TRBJ2-2; D may be TRBD1 (5 bases). The CDR3 contains 15 residues. Germline CDR1 is SGHVS and CDR2 is FNYEAQ. With 5 bases removed from V and 6 bases from J, the gap between germline ends came to 16 bases. The CDR3 region is CASSRPLTGPGELFF. Written as DNA, the CDR3 is TGTGCCAGCAGCCGACCCCTTACAGGCCCCGGGGAGCTGTTTTTT. The full variable domain, in which reference TRBV7-6 and TRBJ2-2 provide the parts outside the CDR3, is GAGVSQSPRYKVTKRGQDVALRCDPISGHVSLYWYRQALGQGPEFLTYFNYEAQQDKSGLPNDRFSAERPEGSISTLTIQRTEQRDSAMYRCASSRPLTGPGELFFGEGSRLTVL.

J is TRBJ1-6 and V is TRBV6-1; 11 bases align to TRBD1. CDR3 length: 19 amino acids. Germline V gives CDR1 MNHNS, CDR2 SASEGT. After removal of 0 bases from V and 7 bases from J, the junction contained 11 bases not matched to a gene. The DNA for the CDR3 is TGTGCCAGCAGTGAAGCGAGACAGGACAGGGGGCACAGAAATTCACCCCTCCACTTT. The encoded protein is CASSEARQDRGHRNSPLHF.

This chain connects TRBV5-5 to TRBJ2-1; 10 positions agree with TRBD1. Germline values: CDR1 SGHKS, CDR2 YYEKEE (reference sequence). The ends lost 4 bases at V and 8 bases at J; junction bases unmatched: 6. CDR3 length: 14 amino acids. CDR3 loop: CASSMGQGYYEQFF. The CDR3 coding sequence is TGTGCCAGCAGCATGGGACAGGGGTATTATGAGCAGTTCTTC.

This chain uses TRBV28 with TRBJ2-5, with 8 bases lining up with TRBD2. CDR1 is MDHEN, CDR2 SYDVKM, per germline. Trimming cost V 5 bases and J 7 bases; bases outside gene matches: 9. The CDR3 contains 14 residues. Here the CDR3 DNA reads TGTGCCAGCAGTGTACTAGCGGAGGACGGGACCCAGTACTTC. This sequence encodes CASSVLAEDGTQYF. The whole variable domain, remainder taken from reference TRBV28 and TRBJ2-5, is DVKVTQSSRYLVKRTGEKVFLECVQDMDHENMFWYRQDPGLGLRLIYFSYDVKMKEKGDIPEGYSVSREKKERFSLILESASTNQTSMYLCASSVLAEDGTQYFGPGTRLLVL.

This chain joins TRBV28 and TRBJ1-1; 7 bases agree with TRBD1. Trimming removed 8 bases from V and 5 bases from J; junction bases left unmatched: 11. This CDR3 spans 14 amino acids. The germline V gene has CDR1 MDHEN and CDR2 SYDVKM. The CDR3: CASLQGGPRTEAFF. In nucleotides, the CDR3 is TGTGCCAGCCTTCAGGGGGGCCCGAGGACTGAAGCTTTCTTT.